A single T cell receptor beta chain is shown here with its context. Antigen unknown. This specimen comes from a study of shared clonotypes between healthy human individuals. Study-wide points: Only a few donors were included, so the genetic and exposure-history diversity represented was limited.

V lost 4 bases, J lost 5 bases, and 11 bases stayed unmatched. Looked up from germline, CDR1 is SGHNT and CDR2 is YENEEA. The length of the CDR3 is 16 residues. At a deep level, the assay was run. The method was immunoSEQ multiplex PCR; TCRdb's version includes in-frame clones alone and lacks a portion of them. The sample lists about 690,000 clones; around 90% were seen once. V usage is TRBV11-3 and J usage is TRBJ2-3; 8 bases agree with TRBD1. Specimen: memory CD8+ T cells from PBMCs. Subset denoted: CD45RO+ cells pooled with CCR7-negative TemRA cells. The sequence derives from a man younger than 35 in good health. Some clones in this sample may be carry-over from other donors' samples. CDR3 amino acids: CASSSRGRGRKDTQYF. The CDR3 bases are TGTGCCAGCAGCTCCCGAGGCAGGGGGCGAAAAGATACGCAGTATTTT.